This T cell receptor beta chain was recorded in a study of T-cell memory formation after mild COVID-19. On the study more broadly: Clusters of TCRs were largely donor specific.

The length of the CDR3 is 15 residues. CDR1 and CDR2 (germline): DFQATT, SNEGSKA (reference sequence). After removal of 2 bases from V and 1 base from J, the junction contained 2 bases not matched to a gene. Overall study findings and caveats: Pre-infection memory already had some responding clones, implying cross-reactive memory joined. The second-wave clones peaking on day 37 were not confirmed as SARS-CoV-2-specific.

TCRdb recomputed calls from the 5' RACE reads with MiXCR, one row per CDR3 protein. The sample holds fewer than 500,000 distinct CDR3 sequences; roughly 25% are singletons and the top ten take 12%. About this clonotype itself: Its antigen remains unidentified.

Material: PBMCs or a T cell subset sorted from them (not recorded which). The gene calls are TRBV20-1 and TRBJ2-4; TRBD1 matches 10 bases. This clonotype was obtained from an adult woman who had mild COVID-19 (a few samples of this study predate the infection). Cell type and time point are not known. DNA of the CDR3: TGCAGTGCTAGAAGACAGGGGGCTGCCAAAAACATTCAGTACTTC. Translated: CSARRQGAAKNIQYF.